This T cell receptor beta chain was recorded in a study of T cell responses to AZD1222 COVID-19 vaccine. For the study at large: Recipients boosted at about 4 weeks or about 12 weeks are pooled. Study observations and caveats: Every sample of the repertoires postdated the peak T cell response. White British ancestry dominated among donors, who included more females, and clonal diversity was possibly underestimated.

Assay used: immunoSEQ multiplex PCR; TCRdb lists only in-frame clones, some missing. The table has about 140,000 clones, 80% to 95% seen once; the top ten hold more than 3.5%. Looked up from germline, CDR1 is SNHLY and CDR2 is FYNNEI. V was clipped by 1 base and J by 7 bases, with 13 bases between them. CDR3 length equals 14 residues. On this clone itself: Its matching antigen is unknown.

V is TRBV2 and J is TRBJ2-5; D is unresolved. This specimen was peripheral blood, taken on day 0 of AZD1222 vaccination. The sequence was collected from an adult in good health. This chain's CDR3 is CASSEVMRIGTQYF. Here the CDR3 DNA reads TGTGCCAGCAGTGAAGTTATGCGAATCGGGACCCAGTACTTC. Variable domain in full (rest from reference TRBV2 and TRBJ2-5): EPEVTQTPSHQVTQMGQEVILRCVPISNHLYFYWYRQILGQKVEFLVSFYNNEISEKSEIFDDQFSVERPDGSNFTLKIRSTKLEDSAMYFCASSEVMRIGTQYFGPGTRLLVL.